Each of the 9 T cell receptor beta chains below was sequenced from the same sample in a study of early T cells in non-severe SARS-CoV-2 infection. Each CDR3 protein gets one entry after TCRdb re-called the 5' RACE reads with MiXCR. Among about 39,000 distinct CDR3 sequences listed, nearly 7.5% were seen once. Sequencing was performed on whole blood. Receptors originate from an adult who was a healthcare worker with PCR-confirmed SARS-CoV-2 infection or an uninfected control (not recorded which).

At least ten counts were recorded for this clonotype. The V call is TRBV20-1, the J call TRBJ1-2, with 8 bases aligning to TRBD1. V was clipped by 6 bases and J by 2 bases; unmatched bases: 5. Germline CDR1 reads DFQATT; CDR2 reads SNEGSKA (reference sequence). This CDR3 has 13 amino acids. This CDR3 reads CSAISGGNYGYTF. CDR3 in DNA: TGCAGTGCAATATCAGGGGGCAACTATGGCTACACCTTC.

The V and J genes are TRBV7-2 and TRBJ2-5; D possibly corresponds to TRBD1 (6 bases). CDR1 and CDR2 (germline): SGHTA, FQGNSA. This CDR3 spans 14 amino acids. Trimming left V 0 bases short and J 4 bases short, with 9 bases between. The CDR3 loop is CASSLAAGVETQYF. CDR3 nucleotides: TGTGCCAGCAGCTTAGCGGCAGGGGTAGAGACCCAGTACTTC.

CDR3 in amino acids: CAWIAQAGTEAFF. The CDR3 nucleotides read TGTGCCTGGATAGCTCAGGCCGGCACTGAAGCTTTCTTT. The chain couples TRBV30 to TRBJ1-1; D unclear. The CDR3 extends over 13 amino acids. Trimming took off 4 bases at V and 4 bases at J, with 13 bases between the two ends. Germline V gene sequence: CDR1 GTSNPN, CDR2 SVGIG (reference sequence).

There are a few counts of this clonotype. The chain joins TRBV5-1 to TRBJ2-1; 12 positions match TRBD1. This CDR3 is 15 amino acids long. Trimming took 4 bases from V and 6 from J; bases not matched to a gene: 5. Per the germline V gene, CDR1 is SGHRS and CDR2 is YFSETQ. This chain's CDR3 is CASSHRDRGPNEQFF. The CDR3 DNA sequence: TGCGCCAGCAGCCACCGGGACAGGGGGCCCAATGAGCAGTTCTTC.

The chain couples TRBV20-1 to TRBJ1-1, with D possibly TRBD1 on 5 matching bases. CDR3 length: 12 residues. With 6 bases removed from V and 10 bases from J, the gap between germline ends came to 18 bases. From germline, CDR1 is DFQATT and CDR2 SNEGSKA (reference sequence). CDR3 coding DNA: TGCAGTGCGGGTTGGGGGGAGGGTCTAGCTTTCTTT. It encodes CSAGWGEGLAFF.

This clonotype was found many times. The genes are TRBV20-1 and TRBJ2-5; tentatively, D is TRBD1 or TRBD2 (5 bases each). Trimming took off 6 bases at V and 5 bases at J, with 19 bases between the two ends. CDR1 and CDR2 from the germline V gene are DFQATT and SNEGSKA (reference sequence). This CDR3 has 14 residues. In DNA form, the CDR3 reads TGCAGTGCATTGCCCATAGTGGGACCCGAGACCCAGTACTTC. It translates to CSALPIVGPETQYF.

The V and J genes are TRBV27 and TRBJ2-2; D ambiguous. CDR3 length equals 11 residues. V lost 7 bases, J lost 1 base, and 1 base lay in between. The germline V gene encodes CDR1 MNHEY and CDR2 SMNVEV (reference sequence). The CDR3 is CASKNTGELFF. CDR3 nucleotides: TGTGCCAGCAAGAACACCGGGGAGCTGTTTTTT.

This clonotype was found once. The chain joins TRBV4-2 to TRBJ2-7; TRBD1 might be the D (5 bases). The V gene's germline CDR1 is LGHNA and CDR2 YNFKEQ. This CDR3 comprises 13 residues. The ends were cut back, 3 bases at V and 0 bases at J, with 6 bases in the middle. The CDR3 DNA sequence: TGTGCCAGCAGCCAGCAGGGCTCCTACGAGCAGTACTTC. As protein: CASSQQGSYEQYF.

This clonotype came up many times. The rearrangement joins TRBV14 to TRBJ2-1, with 7 bases fitting TRBD2. The germline CDR1 and CDR2 sequences are SGHDN and FVKESK. With 5 bases clipped from V and 7 bases from J, the junction kept 14 bases outside the gene matches. This CDR3 has 16 amino acids. Here the CDR3 reads CASSFRRGLRRNEQFF. CDR3 nucleotide sequence: TGTGCCAGCAGCTTTCGGCGGGGACTACGACGGAATGAGCAGTTCTTC.